The clone carrying this TCR beta chain was observed a handful of times. This sample stems from a study of patients and donors after allogeneic stem cell transplantation. Germline V gene data show CDR1 as DFQATT and CDR2 as SNEGSKA (reference sequence). This CDR3 comprises 16 residues. The J segment lost 3 bases and the V segment lost 0 bases, leaving 7 bases of the junction unmatched. A single record per CDR3 protein comes from TCRdb applying MiXCR to the RT-PCR reads. Altogether about 960,000 distinct CDR3 sequences are present, around 17% being singletons, with the ten largest covering around 6%. This receptor was obtained from a human donor who was either an allogeneic HSCT recipient or a stem cell or donor lymphocyte infusion donor (not recorded which). It is not recorded whose cells these are; they may come from a transplant donor. Sequences were obtained from blood, either unsorted or a sorted T cell fraction (not recorded which). The V gene is TRBV20-1, the J gene TRBJ2-1, with 8 bases that match TRBD2. The DNA of the CDR3 is TGCAGTGCTAGAGATACTAGCGGTACCTTCTACAATGAGCAGTTCTTC. Residues: CSARDTSGTFYNEQFF.